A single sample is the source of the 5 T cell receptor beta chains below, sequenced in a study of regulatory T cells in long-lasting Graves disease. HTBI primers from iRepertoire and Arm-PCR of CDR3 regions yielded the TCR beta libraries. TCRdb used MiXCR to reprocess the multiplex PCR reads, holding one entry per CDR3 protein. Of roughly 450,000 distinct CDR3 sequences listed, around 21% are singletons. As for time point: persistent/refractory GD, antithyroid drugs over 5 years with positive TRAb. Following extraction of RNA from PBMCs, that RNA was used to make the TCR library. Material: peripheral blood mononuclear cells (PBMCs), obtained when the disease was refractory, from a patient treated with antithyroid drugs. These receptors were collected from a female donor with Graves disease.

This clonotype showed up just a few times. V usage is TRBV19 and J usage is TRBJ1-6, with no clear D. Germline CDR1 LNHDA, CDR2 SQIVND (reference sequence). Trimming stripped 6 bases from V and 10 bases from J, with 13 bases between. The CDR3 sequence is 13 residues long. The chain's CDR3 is CASSEGPGSPLHF. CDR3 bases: TGTGCCAGTAGCGAAGGACCCGGATCACCCCTCCACTTT. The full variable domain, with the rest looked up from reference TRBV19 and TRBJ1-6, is DGGITQSPKYLFRKEGQNVTLSCEQNLNHDAMYWYRQDPGQGLRLIYYSQIVNDFQKGDIAEGYSVSREKKESFPLTVTSAQKNPTAFYLCASSEGPGSPLHFGNGTRLTVT.

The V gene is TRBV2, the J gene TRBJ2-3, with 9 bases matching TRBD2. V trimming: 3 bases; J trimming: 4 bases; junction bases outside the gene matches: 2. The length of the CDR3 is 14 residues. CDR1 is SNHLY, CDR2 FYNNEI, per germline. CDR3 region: CASSEVAGADTQYF. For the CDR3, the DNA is TGTGCCAGCAGTGAGGTAGCGGGAGCAGATACGCAGTATTTT.

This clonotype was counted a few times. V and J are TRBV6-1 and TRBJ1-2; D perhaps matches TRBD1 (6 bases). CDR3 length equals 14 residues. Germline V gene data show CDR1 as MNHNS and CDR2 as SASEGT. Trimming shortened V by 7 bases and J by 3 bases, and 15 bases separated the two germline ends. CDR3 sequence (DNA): TGTGCCAGCACCTCCGGGGGCTGGGACTATGGCTACACCTTC. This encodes CASTSGGWDYGYTF.

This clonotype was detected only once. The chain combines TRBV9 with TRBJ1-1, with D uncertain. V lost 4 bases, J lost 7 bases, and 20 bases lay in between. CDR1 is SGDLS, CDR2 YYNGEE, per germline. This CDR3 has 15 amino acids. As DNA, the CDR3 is TGTGCCAGCAGCCCCCACATAAAACCAAGCGGTGAAGCTTTCTTT. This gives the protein CASSPHIKPSGEAFF.

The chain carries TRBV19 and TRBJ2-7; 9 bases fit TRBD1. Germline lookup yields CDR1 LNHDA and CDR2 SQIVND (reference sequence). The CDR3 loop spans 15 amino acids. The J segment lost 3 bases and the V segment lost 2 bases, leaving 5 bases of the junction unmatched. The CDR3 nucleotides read TGTGCCAGTAGTATACAGGCGGGACAGGGCTACGAGCAGTACTTC. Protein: CASSIQAGQGYEQYF.